Following are 3 T cell receptor beta chains from one sample sequenced in a study of CD8+ T cells in alopecia areata (dated by TCRdb to the late 2010s). The library was generated by the immunoSEQ multiplex PCR assay. RNA was extracted from all samples and reverse transcribed into cDNA as template for TCR sequencing. The clones in this table, taken by TCRdb from immuneACCESS, are in-frame only. Not every clone is retained; where verified, under half of the shortfall comes from an unresolved V gene, and the cause of the rest is unknown. The sample contains 110,000 to 150,000 clones, less than 65% of them found a single time. Together, the top ten hold about 38% of the sample. Sequenced sample: CD8+ T cells sorted from blood. These receptors came from a human donor in good health.

V gene TRBV10-2 combines with J gene TRBJ2-3; 10 bases match TRBD1. The CDR3 is 13 amino acids. Per germline, CDR1 WSHSY and CDR2 SAAADI. Trimming removed 9 bases from V and 4 bases from J; junction bases left unmatched: 4. The CDR3 DNA follows: TGCGCCAGTGTGGGACAGGGGTCAGATACGCAGTATTTT. It encodes CASVGQGSDTQYF.

This clone has more than one count but fewer than ten. The V and J genes are TRBV2 and TRBJ2-7; 7 bases are shared with TRBD1. V lost 6 bases and J lost 5; bases outside the gene matches: 13. The CDR3 sequence is 15 residues long. The germline gives CDR1 SNHLY, CDR2 FYNNEI. The CDR3 sequence: CASRETGVYFHEQYF. Here the CDR3 DNA reads TGTGCCAGCAGGGAAACAGGGGTGTACTTCCACGAGCAGTACTTC. Based on the CDR3 plus reference TRBV2 and TRBJ2-7, the full variable domain is EPEVTQTPSHQVTQMGQEVILRCVPISNHLYFYWYRQILGQKVEFLVSFYNNEISEKSEIFDDQFSVERPDGSNFTLKIRSTKLEDSAMYFCASRETGVYFHEQYFGPGTRLTVT.

V is TRBV7-9 and J is TRBJ1-2; D is ambiguous. The germline V and J ends were trimmed by 4 bases and 13 bases, with 19 bases remaining between them. The CDR3 length is 13 residues. Germline V gene lookup returns CDR1 SEHNR and CDR2 FQNEAQ (reference sequence). The CDR3 region has the DNA TGTGCCAGCAGCTCCCCCATCAGGCTATCCTTCACCTTC. This encodes CASSSPIRLSFTF.